The clone carrying this TCR beta chain was observed a single time. The data belong to a study of blood T cell repertoires in COVID-19. For the study at large: The United States, Italy and Spain supplied acute and convalescent COVID-19 samples. Sources were T cells, B-cell-depleted T cells, or PBMCs; the material itself was cDNA or gDNA.

The CDR3 is 12 residues long. Trimming removed 6 bases from V and 6 bases from J, with 12 bases in between. Germline V gene sequence: CDR1 LNHDA, CDR2 SQIVND (reference sequence). Generated by immunoSEQ multiplex PCR, the TCRdb table keeps only in-frame clones and is missing some. In the table there are about 80,000 clones, around 84% of which are singletons. Specimen: peripheral blood. The J gene is TRBJ2-7, the V gene TRBV19; D is possibly TRBD2 (5 bases). The receptor comes from a woman in her sixties or seventies with acute or convalescent COVID-19. The CDR3 protein is CASSAGGIEQYF. CDR3 nucleotides: TGTGCCAGTAGCGCGGGTGGAATCGAGCAGTACTTC.